One sample yielded the 3 T cell receptor beta chains listed below, sequenced in a study of T cell responses to AZD1222 COVID-19 vaccine. Repertoires were generated with immunoSEQ multiplex PCR, while TCRdb's copy carries only in-frame clones and drops some. Of about 150,000 clones listed, 85% to 90% are singletons. The specimen comprised peripheral blood, sampled 28 days after the second AZD1222 dose. These receptor sequences come from an adult who received the AZD1222 COVID-19 vaccine.

The chain joins TRBV29-1 to TRBJ2-6; D is uncertain. Looked up from germline, CDR1 is SQVTM and CDR2 is ANQGSEA. CDR3 size: 14 residues. V was shortened by 4 bases and J by 2 bases, with 9 bases between the two germline ends. This CDR3 reads CSVAPWAGANVLTF. In DNA, the CDR3 is TGCAGCGTTGCCCCGTGGGCTGGGGCCAACGTCCTGACTTTC.

V is TRBV5-1 and J is TRBJ2-1; 11 bases align to TRBD2. This CDR3 has 19 amino acids. Germline V gene sequence: CDR1 SGHRS, CDR2 YFSETQ. Trimming removed 0 bases from V and 0 bases from J; junction bases left unmatched: 8. CDR3 nucleotides: TGCGCCAGCAGCTTGGGACTAGCGGGAAACTACCGCTCCTACAATGAGCAGTTCTTC. Residues: CASSLGLAGNYRSYNEQFF.

The genes are TRBV7-9 and TRBJ1-2, with D possibly being TRBD1 (6 bases). The germline V and J ends were trimmed by 1 base and 3 bases, with 12 bases remaining between them. The CDR3 sequence is 15 residues long. Germline V gives CDR1 SEHNR, CDR2 FQNEAQ (reference sequence). The CDR3 DNA follows: TGTGCCAGCAGCTTAGTTCGGGGGGCGGACTATGGCTACACCTTC. Translation gives CASSLVRGADYGYTF.